The rows below give T cell receptor beta chains drawn from one sample of a study of cytomegalovirus exposure and HLA in healthy donors. The protocol was immunoSEQ multiplex PCR, while the TCRdb copy is restricted to in-frame clones and leaves out a portion. The table includes over 100,000 clones, around three fifths detected once. The source material was PBMCs. The receptors shown here come from a woman in her thirties or forties in good health and CMV-seronegative. Both conserved end residues are part of each CDR3. Fields, in order: CDR3 DNA, CDR3 protein, V gene, D gene, J gene, clone size. A D gene is named only where the DNA matches it firmly. Rows give clone size only sometimes, using once, few, many, or a class for an expanded clone.

DNA: TGTGCCAGCAGCTTAATCCAGGGGAGGGATGGCTACACCTTC
CDR3: CASSLIQGRDGYTF
V: TRBV7-9
D: -
J: TRBJ1-2
size: -

DNA: TGTGCCAGCAGAAGAACGAGCACTGAAGCTTTCTTT
CDR3: CASRRTSTEAFF
V: TRBV6-5
D: -
J: TRBJ1-1
size: -

DNA: TGTGCCAGCTCCCCCGACAGGGATCAGCCCCAGCATTTT
CDR3: CASSPDRDQPQHF
V: TRBV18
D: TRBD1
J: TRBJ1-5
size: -

DNA: TGTGCCATCAGTGAGTCGAGAGGGGGCAACCAGCCCCAGCATTTT
CDR3: CAISESRGGNQPQHF
V: TRBV10-3
D: TRBD1
J: TRBJ1-5
size: -

DNA: TGTGCCAGCAGCCTAGGTGGCAGGGGCCAATTCTCTGGGGCCAACGTCCTGACTTTC
CDR3: CASSLGGRGQFSGANVLTF
V: TRBV7-9
D: -
J: TRBJ2-6
size: -

DNA: TGTGCCAGCTCACCGGGATTTCAGCCCCAGCATTTT
CDR3: CASSPGFQPQHF
V: TRBV6-1
D: -
J: TRBJ1-5
size: -

DNA: TGTGCCAGCAGCGAGGGTTACAGAGATGGCTACACCTTC
CDR3: CASSEGYRDGYTF
V: TRBV11-2
D: -
J: TRBJ1-2
size: -

DNA: TGTGCCAGCTCACCAGTACGGGGGGACTATGGCTACACCTTC
CDR3: CASSPVRGDYGYTF
V: TRBV18
D: -
J: TRBJ1-2
size: -

DNA: TGTGCCAGCGGGGGTGGGGACAGGGGATCTTTCATGAACACTGAAGCTTTCTTT
CDR3: CASGGGDRGSFMNTEAFF
V: TRBV2
D: TRBD1
J: TRBJ1-1
size: medium-sized

DNA: TGTGCCAGCAGCTTGACAGGGTATAATTCACCCCTCCACTTT
CDR3: CASSLTGYNSPLHF
V: TRBV13
D: TRBD1
J: TRBJ1-6
size: -

DNA: TGTGCCAGCATTCTGACAGGTGCGGAGACCCAGTACTTC
CDR3: CASILTGAETQYF
V: TRBV2
D: -
J: TRBJ2-5
size: -

DNA: TGTGCCAGCAGACCCTCGGGGGGGGCGGCCGGGGAGCTGTTTTTT
CDR3: CASRPSGGAAGELFF
V: TRBV6-5
D: TRBD2
J: TRBJ2-2
size: -

DNA: TGCGCCAGCAGCCAAGTATCTCCAGGGGGCTCTAATGAAAAACTGTTTTTT
CDR3: CASSQVSPGGSNEKLFF
V: TRBV4-3
D: TRBD1
J: TRBJ1-4
size: -

DNA: TGTGCCACCAGCCGAGCGGGGGGCCGGACTATATACGAGCAGTACTTC
CDR3: CATSRAGGRTIYEQYF
V: TRBV15
D: TRBD2
J: TRBJ2-7
size: -

DNA: TGCGCCAGCAGAACGGACCCCGGGACAGGGGGTGAAAAACTGTTTTTT
CDR3: CASRTDPGTGGEKLFF
V: TRBV5-1
D: TRBD1
J: TRBJ1-4
size: once

DNA: TGCGCCAGCAGCCCAGTACAGGTTCCTAGGACCACTGAAGCTTTCTTT
CDR3: CASSPVQVPRTTEAFF
V: TRBV4-1
D: -
J: TRBJ1-1
size: once

DNA: TGTGCCAGCTCTCGGCCGGGGAAGGGGAACACTGAAGCTTTCTTT
CDR3: CASSRPGKGNTEAFF
V: TRBV6-5
D: -
J: TRBJ1-1
size: -

DNA: TGTGCCAGCAGCCCCGGACAGGTGAACACTGAAGCTTTCTTT
CDR3: CASSPGQVNTEAFF
V: TRBV5-4
D: TRBD1
J: TRBJ1-1
size: -

DNA: TGTGCCAGCAAGGTACTATCGAACACTGAAGCTTTCTTT
CDR3: CASKVLSNTEAFF
V: TRBV2
D: -
J: TRBJ1-1
size: -